The clone carrying this T cell receptor beta chain was counted once. Profiling relied on immunoSEQ multiplex PCR, and the TCRdb table lists in-frame clones only, not all of them. The sample holds approximately 16,000 clones, 80% to 90% seen once. This CDR3 is built from 15 residues. V lost 4 bases and J 1 base, leaving 15 bases between the germline ends. Germline V gene lookup returns CDR1 SGHRS and CDR2 YFSETQ. This sample was taken from a study of T cell clonotyping in hematopoietic cell transplantation. The chain links TRBV5-1 to TRBJ2-7; possibly TRBD1 for D (5 bases). Sequenced input: peripheral blood mononuclear cells. The clonotype was recovered from a woman aged 40 to 50 in good health. Some clones in this sample may be carry-over from other donors' samples. The CDR3 nucleotides are TGCGCCAGCAGCCCTGGGGCGACAGCTTCCTACGAGCAGTACTTC. Its protein product is CASSPGATASYEQYF.